This TCR beta chain derives from a study of beta chain features in type 1 diabetes. Findings and limits, study-wide: Healthy donors had naive, central memory and Treg TCRB repertoires that appeared less similar than those seen among patients. There were fewer insertions and more deletions at the VDJ junctions of type 1 diabetes patients.

The CDR3 covers 14 residues. V lost 1 base and J lost 1, with 8 bases in between. Germline CDR1 reads KGHSH; CDR2 reads LQKENI. A single heparinised blood sample, averaging about 100 mL, was obtained per donor. CD4+ naive, central memory, regulatory and stem cell-like memory subsets were isolated by sorting on CD45RO/CCR7/CD25/CD127/CD95/CD27. This clone has just a few counts. No antigen is known for it. All of the isolated RNA was reverse transcribed, so expressed TCRB transcripts were sequenced. The method was immunoSEQ multiplex PCR; TCRdb's version includes in-frame clones alone and lacks a portion of them. The profile covers fewer than 350,000 clones, with about 18% appearing a single time and around 0.045% taken by the ten largest.

The V gene is TRBV18, the J gene TRBJ2-7, with a tentative D call TRBD1 (5 bases). Sequencing input: naive CD4+ T cells from blood. This sequence was found in a woman aged 18-29 years in good health. This CDR3 is CASSPLGESYEQYF. In DNA form, the CDR3 reads TGTGCCAGCTCACCACTAGGGGAATCCTACGAGCAGTACTTC.